This T cell receptor (beta chain) was retrieved from a study of shared clonotypes between healthy human individuals. General study findings and limits: Memory subsets generally showed smaller estimated richness than naive subsets did.

Donors, without exception, were Caucasian adults residing in Nashville, Tennessee. Subsets obtained from CD4+ cells comprised CD45RA+ naive and CD45RA-negative memory cells. The CDR3 is 14 residues long. Germline-derived CDR1 and CDR2 are MGHRA and YSYEKL. Between the trimmed V and J ends, which lost 3 bases and 9 bases, there was a span of 15 bases. About this clone: Antigen specificity is unknown.

Generated by immunoSEQ multiplex PCR, the TCRdb table keeps only in-frame clones and is missing some. This table has 2 million to 3 million clones, over 85% appearing once. The clonotype comes from a man aged 18-30 years in good health. Some clones in this sample may be carry-over from other donors' samples. V usage is TRBV4-1 and J usage is TRBJ2-1; D might be TRBD1 or TRBD2, each matching 8 bases. The sequenced sample consisted of naive CD4+ T cells from PBMCs. Subset described: CD45RA+ positively selected. The CDR3 region has the DNA TGCGCCAGCAGCCAGTATAGCGGGACAGGTGAGCAGTTCTTC. Residues: CASSQYSGTGEQFF.